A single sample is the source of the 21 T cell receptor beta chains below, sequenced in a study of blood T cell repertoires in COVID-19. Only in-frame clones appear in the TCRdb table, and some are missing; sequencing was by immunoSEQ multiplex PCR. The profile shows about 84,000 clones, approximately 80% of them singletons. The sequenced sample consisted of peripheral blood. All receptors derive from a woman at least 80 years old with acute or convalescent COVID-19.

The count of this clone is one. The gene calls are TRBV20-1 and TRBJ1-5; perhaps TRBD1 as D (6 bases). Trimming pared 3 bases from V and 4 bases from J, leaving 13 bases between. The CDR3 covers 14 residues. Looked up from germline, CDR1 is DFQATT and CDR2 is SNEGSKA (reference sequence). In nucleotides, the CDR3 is TGCAGTGCTAGTCAGGGGAGTGGGAATCAGCCCCAGCATTTT. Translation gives CSASQGSGNQPQHF.

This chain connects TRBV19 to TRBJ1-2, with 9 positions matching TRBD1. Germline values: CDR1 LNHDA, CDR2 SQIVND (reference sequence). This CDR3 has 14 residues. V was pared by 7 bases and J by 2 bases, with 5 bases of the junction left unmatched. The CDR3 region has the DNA TGTGCCAGTATTCCGGACAGGGGCAACTATGGCTACACCTTC. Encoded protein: CASIPDRGNYGYTF.

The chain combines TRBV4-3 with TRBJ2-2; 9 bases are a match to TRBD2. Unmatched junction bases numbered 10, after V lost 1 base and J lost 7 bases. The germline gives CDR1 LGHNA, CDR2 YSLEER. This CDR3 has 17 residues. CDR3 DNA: TGCGCCAGCAGCCAAGGAGCCAAGCGGGGGGCGAACGGGGAGCTGTTTTTT. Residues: CASSQGAKRGANGELFF.

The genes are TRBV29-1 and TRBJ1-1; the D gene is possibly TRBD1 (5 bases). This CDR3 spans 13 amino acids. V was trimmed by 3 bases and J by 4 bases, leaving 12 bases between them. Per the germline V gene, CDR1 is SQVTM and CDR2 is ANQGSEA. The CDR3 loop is CSVESGVITEAFF. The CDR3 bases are TGCAGCGTTGAGTCGGGGGTGATCACTGAAGCTTTCTTT.

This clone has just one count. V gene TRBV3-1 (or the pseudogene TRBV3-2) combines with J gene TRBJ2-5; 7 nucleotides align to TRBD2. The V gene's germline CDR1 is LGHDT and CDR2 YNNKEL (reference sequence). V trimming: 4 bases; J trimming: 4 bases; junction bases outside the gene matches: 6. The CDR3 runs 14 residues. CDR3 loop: CASSPRGGPETQYF. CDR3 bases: TGTGCCAGCAGCCCCCGCGGGGGACCAGAGACCCAGTACTTC.

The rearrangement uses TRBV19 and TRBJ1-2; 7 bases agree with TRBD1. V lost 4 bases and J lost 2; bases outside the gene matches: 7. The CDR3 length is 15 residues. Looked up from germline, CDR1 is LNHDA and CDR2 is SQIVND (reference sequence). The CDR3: CASSNWDSRNYGYTF. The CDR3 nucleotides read TGTGCCAGTAGTAACTGGGACAGCCGGAACTATGGCTACACCTTC.

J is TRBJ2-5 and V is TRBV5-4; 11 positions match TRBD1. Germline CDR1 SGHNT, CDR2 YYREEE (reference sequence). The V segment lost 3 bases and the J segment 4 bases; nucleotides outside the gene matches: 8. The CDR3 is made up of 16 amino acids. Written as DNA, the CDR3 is TGTGCCAGCAGCTACGGACAGGGGGCTTTGGGAGAGACCCAGTACTTC. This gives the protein CASSYGQGALGETQYF.

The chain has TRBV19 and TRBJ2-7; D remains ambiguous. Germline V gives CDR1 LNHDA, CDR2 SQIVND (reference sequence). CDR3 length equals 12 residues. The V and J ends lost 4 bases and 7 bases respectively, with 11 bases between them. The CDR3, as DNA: TGTGCCAGTAGTAACCCCCTAGGAGAGCAGTACTTC. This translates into CASSNPLGEQYF.

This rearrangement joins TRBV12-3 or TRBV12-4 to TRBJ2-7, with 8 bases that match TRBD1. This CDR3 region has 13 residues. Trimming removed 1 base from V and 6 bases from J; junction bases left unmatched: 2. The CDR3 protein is CASSLGTGFEQYF. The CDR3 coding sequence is TGTGCCAGCAGTTTAGGGACAGGGTTCGAGCAGTACTTC.

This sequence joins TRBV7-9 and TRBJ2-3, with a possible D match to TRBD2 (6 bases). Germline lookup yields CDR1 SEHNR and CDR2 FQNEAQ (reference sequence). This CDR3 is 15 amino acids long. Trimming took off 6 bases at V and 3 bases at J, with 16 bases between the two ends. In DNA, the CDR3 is TGTGCCAGCAGAGCCGGGTGGCGGGGTACAGATACGCAGTATTTT. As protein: CASRAGWRGTDTQYF.

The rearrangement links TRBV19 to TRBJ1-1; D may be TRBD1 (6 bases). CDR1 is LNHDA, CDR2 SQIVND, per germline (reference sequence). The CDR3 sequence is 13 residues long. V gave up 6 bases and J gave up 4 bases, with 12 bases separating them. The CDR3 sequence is CASRTGWGTEAFF. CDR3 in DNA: TGTGCCAGTAGAACAGGGTGGGGCACTGAAGCTTTCTTT. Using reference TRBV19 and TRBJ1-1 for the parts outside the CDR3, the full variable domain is DGGITQSPKYLFRKEGQNVTLSCEQNLNHDAMYWYRQDPGQGLRLIYYSQIVNDFQKGDIAEGYSVSREKKESFPLTVTSAQKNPTAFYLCASRTGWGTEAFFGQGTRLTVV.

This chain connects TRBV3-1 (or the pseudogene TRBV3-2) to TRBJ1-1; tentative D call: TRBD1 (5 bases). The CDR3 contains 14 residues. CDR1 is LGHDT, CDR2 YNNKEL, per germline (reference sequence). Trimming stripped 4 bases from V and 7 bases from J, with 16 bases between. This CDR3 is CASSPWEGYHEAFF. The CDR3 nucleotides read TGTGCCAGCAGCCCGTGGGAGGGGTACCATGAAGCTTTCTTT.

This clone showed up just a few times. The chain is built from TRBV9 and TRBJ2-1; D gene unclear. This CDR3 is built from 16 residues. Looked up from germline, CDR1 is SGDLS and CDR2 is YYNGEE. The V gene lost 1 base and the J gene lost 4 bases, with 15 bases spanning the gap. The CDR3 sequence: CASSVRSLSPYNEQFF. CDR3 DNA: TGTGCCAGCAGCGTACGAAGTTTGAGCCCGTACAATGAGCAGTTCTTC.

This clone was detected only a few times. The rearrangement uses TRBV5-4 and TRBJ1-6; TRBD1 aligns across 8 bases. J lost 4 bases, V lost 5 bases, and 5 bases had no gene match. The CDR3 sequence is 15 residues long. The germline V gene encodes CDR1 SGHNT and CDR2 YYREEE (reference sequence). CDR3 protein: CASRPDRGYNSPLHF. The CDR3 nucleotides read TGTGCCAGCAGACCAGACAGGGGATATAATTCACCCCTCCACTTT.

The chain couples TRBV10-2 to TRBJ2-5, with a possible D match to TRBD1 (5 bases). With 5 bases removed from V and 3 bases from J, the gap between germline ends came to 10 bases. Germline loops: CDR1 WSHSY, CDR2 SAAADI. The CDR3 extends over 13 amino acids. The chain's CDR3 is CASSQTDKETQYF. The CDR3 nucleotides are TGCGCCAGCAGTCAGACAGACAAAGAGACCCAGTACTTC.

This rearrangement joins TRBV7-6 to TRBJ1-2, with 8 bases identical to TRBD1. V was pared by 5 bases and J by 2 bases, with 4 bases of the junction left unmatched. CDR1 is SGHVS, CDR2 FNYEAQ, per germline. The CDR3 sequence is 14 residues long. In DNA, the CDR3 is TGTGCCAGCAGCCCAGGGGGCGCAAACTATGGCTACACCTTC. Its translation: CASSPGGANYGYTF.

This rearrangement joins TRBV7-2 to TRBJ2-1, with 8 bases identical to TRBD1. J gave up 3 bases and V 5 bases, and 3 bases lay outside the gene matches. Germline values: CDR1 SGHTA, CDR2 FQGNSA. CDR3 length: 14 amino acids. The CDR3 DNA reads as TGTGCCAGCAGCCCCGGGACAGGCTACAATGAGCAGTTCTTC. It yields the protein CASSPGTGYNEQFF. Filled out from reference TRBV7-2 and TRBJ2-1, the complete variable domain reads GAGVSQSPSNKVTEKGKDVELRCDPISGHTALYWYRQSLGQGLEFLIYFQGNSAPDKSGLPSDRFSAERTGGSVSTLTIQRTQQEDSAVYLCASSPGTGYNEQFFGPGTRLTVL.

The chain's CDR3 is CASSFDTSRVNYGYTF. CDR3 nucleotide sequence: TGTGCCAGCAGTTTCGATACAAGCAGGGTTAACTATGGCTACACCTTC. The V call is TRBV6-6, the J call TRBJ1-2; TRBD1 might be the D (5 bases). Trimming removed 4 bases at V and 1 base at J, with 16 bases between. Germline assignment: CDR1 MNHNY and CDR2 SVGAGI (reference sequence). This CDR3 region has 16 residues.

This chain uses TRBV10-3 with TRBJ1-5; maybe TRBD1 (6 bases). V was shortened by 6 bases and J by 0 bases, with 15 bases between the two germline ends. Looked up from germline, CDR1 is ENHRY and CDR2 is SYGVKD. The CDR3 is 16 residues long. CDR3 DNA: TGTGCCATCAGAGCACAGGGTTCAGATAGCAATCAGCCCCAGCATTTT. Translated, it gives CAIRAQGSDSNQPQHF.

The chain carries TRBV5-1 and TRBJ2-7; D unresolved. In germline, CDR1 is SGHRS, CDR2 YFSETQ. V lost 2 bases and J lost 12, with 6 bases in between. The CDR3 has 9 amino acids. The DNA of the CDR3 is TGCGCCAGCAGCTTATGGCCGTACTTC. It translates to CASSLWPYF.

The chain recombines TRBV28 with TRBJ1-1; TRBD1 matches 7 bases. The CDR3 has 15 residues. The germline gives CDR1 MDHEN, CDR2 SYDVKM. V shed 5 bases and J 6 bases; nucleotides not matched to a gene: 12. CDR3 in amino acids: CASSDDRVRSPEAFF. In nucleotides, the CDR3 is TGTGCCAGCAGTGATGACAGGGTCCGTTCGCCTGAAGCTTTCTTT.